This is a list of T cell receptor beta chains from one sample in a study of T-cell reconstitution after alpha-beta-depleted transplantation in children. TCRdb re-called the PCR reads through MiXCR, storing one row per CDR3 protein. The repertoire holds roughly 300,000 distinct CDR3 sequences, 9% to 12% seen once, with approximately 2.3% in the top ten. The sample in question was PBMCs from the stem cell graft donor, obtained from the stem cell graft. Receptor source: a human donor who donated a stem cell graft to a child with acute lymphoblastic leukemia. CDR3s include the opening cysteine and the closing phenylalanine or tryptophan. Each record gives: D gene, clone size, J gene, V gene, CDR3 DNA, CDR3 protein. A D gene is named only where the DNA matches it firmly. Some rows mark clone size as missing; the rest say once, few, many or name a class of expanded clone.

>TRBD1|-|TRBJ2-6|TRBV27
TGTGCCAGCAGTTTAATCGGGACAGGGGGCTACTCTGGGGCCAACGTCCTGACTTTC
CASSLIGTGGYSGANVLTF
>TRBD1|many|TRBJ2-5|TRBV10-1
TGCGCCAGCAGTGACCACGACAGGGACCGAGGCTGGGAGACCCAGTACTTC
CASSDHDRDRGWETQYF
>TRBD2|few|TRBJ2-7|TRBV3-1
TGTGCCAGCAGCCACGTAGGCGGGGGTTCCTACGAGCAGTACTTC
CASSHVGGGSYEQYF
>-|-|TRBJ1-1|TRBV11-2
TGTGCCAGCAGCTTAACGGGGGGCTTGAACACTGAAGCTTTCTTT
CASSLTGGLNTEAFF
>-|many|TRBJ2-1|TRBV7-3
TGTGCCAGCAGCTTATCCCCAGCGGAATACAATGAGCAGTTCTTC
CASSLSPAEYNEQFF
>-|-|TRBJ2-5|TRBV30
TGTGCCTGGAGTCGGTCCTTGGAGACCCAGTACTTC
CAWSRSLETQYF
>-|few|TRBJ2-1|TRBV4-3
TGCGCCAGCAGCCAAGATCTGGGTAGCGGTGCCAATGAGCAGTTCTTC
CASSQDLGSGANEQFF
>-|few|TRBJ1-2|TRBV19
TGTGCCAGTACCGGGGGGCAGCCCAACTATGGCTACACCTTC
CASTGGQPNYGYTF
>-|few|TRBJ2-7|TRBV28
TGTGCCAGCAGTTACCACCCGCTTTTGGCGGTTGACTCCTACGAGCAGTACTTC
CASSYHPLLAVDSYEQYF
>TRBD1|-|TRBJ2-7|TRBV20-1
TGCTGTGCTAGCGCAGACAGGGGAGATTGGAGGTCCTACGAGCAGTACTTC
CCASADRGDWRSYEQYF
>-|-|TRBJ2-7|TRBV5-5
TGTGCCAGCAGCTTGGGGATAGCGGAGGGATACGAGCAGTACTTC
CASSLGIAEGYEQYF
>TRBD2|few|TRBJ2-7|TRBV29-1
TGCAGCGTGACTAGGGCGGGAGATTCCTACGAGCAGTACTTC
CSVTRAGDSYEQYF
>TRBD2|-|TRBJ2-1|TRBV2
TGTGCCAGCAGTGTTTTAGGTGGACTAGCGGGGTACAATGAGCAGTTCTTC
CASSVLGGLAGYNEQFF
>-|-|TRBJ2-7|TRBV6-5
TGTGCCAGCAGTTACTCGAGGGCAGACGGCGAGCAGTACTTC
CASSYSRADGEQYF
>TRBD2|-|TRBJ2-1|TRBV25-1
TGTGCCAGCAGTGAGGGAGCGGGGAGGAGTGACCTTGAGCAGTTCTTC
CASSEGAGRSDLEQFF
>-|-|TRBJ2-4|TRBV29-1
TGCAGCGTTGTGGGTAGCCACTCCTACAATGAGCAGTACTTC
CSVVGSHSYNEQYF
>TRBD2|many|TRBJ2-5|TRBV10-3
TGTGCCATCAATGAGCGAGCGGGATTGAGGGAGACCCAGTACTTC
CAINERAGLRETQYF
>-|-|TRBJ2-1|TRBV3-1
TGTGCCAGCAGCCAGACACCGGGACTGGGGAGCGTCTATGAGCAGTTCTTC
CASSQTPGLGSVYEQFF
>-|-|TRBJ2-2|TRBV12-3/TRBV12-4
TGTGCCAGCAGTTGGGGAGGGAACACCGGGGAGCTGTTTTTT
CASSWGGNTGELFF
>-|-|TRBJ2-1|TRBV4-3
TGCGCCAGCAGCCAAGGGATCGGGCGGGAGCAGTTCTTC
CASSQGIGREQFF
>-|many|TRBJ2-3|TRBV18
TGTGCCAGCTCACCAGCACCCACTAGCACAGATACGCAGTATTTT
CASSPAPTSTDTQYF
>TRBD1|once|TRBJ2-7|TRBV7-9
TGTGCCAGCAGCGTAACGGGACAGGGTTACGTGCAGTACTTC
CASSVTGQGYVQYF
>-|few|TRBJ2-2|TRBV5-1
TGCGCCAGCAGGTCCGGGACTGAGAACACCGGGGAGCTGTTTTTT
CASRSGTENTGELFF
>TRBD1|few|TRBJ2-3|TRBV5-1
TGCGCCAGCAGCTTCGGACAGGGCCTCACAGATACGCAGTATTTT
CASSFGQGLTDTQYF
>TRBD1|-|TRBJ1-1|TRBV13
TGTGCCAGCAGCCCCGGGACAGCGCTTTTTCCAGCTTTCTTT
CASSPGTALFPAFF
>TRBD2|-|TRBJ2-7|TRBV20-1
TGCAGTGCTAGAGATTCGTCACATCTTAGCGGGGACTACGAGCAGTACTTC
CSARDSSHLSGDYEQYF
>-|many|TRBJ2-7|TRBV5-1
TGCGCCAGCAGCTTGGTAGGGGCGGGGAGCTACGAGCAGTACTTC
CASSLVGAGSYEQYF
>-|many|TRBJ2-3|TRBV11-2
TGTGCCAGCAGCGCTGGCTGGAGCGAAGCAGATACGCAGTATTTT
CASSAGWSEADTQYF
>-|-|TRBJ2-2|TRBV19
TGTGCCAGTCAATCCTTGGGCGGGGAGCTGTTTTTT
CASQSLGGELFF
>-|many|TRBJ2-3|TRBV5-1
TGCGCCAGCAGCGAAGGGACGCGTCTCAGCACAGATACGCAGTATTTT
CASSEGTRLSTDTQYF
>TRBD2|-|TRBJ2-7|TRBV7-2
TGTGCCAGCAGCTTAGTGGGGCTAGCGGTTACCTACGAGCAGTACTTC
CASSLVGLAVTYEQYF
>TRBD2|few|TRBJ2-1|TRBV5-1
TGCGCCAGCAGCTTGATCCCCGCCAGCGGGGAGTACAATGAGCAGTTCTTC
CASSLIPASGEYNEQFF
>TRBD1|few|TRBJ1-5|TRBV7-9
TGTGCCAGCAGCTCGCCCTACGGACAGGAGCAGCATTTT
CASSSPYGQEQHF
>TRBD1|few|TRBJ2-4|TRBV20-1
TGCAGTGCTAGCGGACAGGGGATGAGGAGTACCAAAAACATTCAGTACTTC
CSASGQGMRSTKNIQYF
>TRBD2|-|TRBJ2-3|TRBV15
TGTGCCACCAGCAGAGAAAGACTAGCGGGAGGGCGGGAGTATTTT
CATSRERLAGGREYF
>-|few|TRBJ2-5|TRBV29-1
TGCAGCGTTGAGGTGGGGATTGAGACCCAGTACTTC
CSVEVGIETQYF
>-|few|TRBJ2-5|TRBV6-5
TGTGCCAGCAGTTATTTACAGGGCCGGGAGACCCAGTACTTC
CASSYLQGRETQYF
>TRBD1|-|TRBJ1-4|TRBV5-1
TGCGCCAGCAGCTTGTGGCCGGGACAGGGAAATGAAAAACTGTTTTTT
CASSLWPGQGNEKLFF
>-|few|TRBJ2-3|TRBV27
TGTGCCAGTTCGACAGTTTATGAAGATACGCAGTATTTT
CASSTVYEDTQYF
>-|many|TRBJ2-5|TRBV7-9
TGTGCCAGCAGCCCCACTAGGGGAGGAGAGACCCAGTACTTC
CASSPTRGGETQYF
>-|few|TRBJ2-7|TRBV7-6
TGTGCCAGCAGTCGCGGGTCAGGTACCCCCTACGAGCAGTACTTC
CASSRGSGTPYEQYF
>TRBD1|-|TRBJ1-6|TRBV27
TGTGCCAGCAGTCCGACAGGGACATATAATTCACCCCTCCACTTT
CASSPTGTYNSPLHF
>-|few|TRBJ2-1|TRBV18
TGTGCCAGCTCCCCTGGACCGCGAGGGTACAATGAGCAGTTCTTC
CASSPGPRGYNEQFF
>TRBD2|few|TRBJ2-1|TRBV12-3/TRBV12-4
TGTGCCAGCAGTCCCGGAGGGGAGGGGAATGAGCAGTTCTTC
CASSPGGEGNEQFF
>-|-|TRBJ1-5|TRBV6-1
TGTGCCAGTCGGTTGGGGTATAGCAATCAGCCCCAGCATTTT
CASRLGYSNQPQHF
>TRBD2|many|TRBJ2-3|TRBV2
TGTGCCAGCAGTGAAGCACTTCTAGCGGGAGGTGGAGATACGCAGTATTTT
CASSEALLAGGGDTQYF